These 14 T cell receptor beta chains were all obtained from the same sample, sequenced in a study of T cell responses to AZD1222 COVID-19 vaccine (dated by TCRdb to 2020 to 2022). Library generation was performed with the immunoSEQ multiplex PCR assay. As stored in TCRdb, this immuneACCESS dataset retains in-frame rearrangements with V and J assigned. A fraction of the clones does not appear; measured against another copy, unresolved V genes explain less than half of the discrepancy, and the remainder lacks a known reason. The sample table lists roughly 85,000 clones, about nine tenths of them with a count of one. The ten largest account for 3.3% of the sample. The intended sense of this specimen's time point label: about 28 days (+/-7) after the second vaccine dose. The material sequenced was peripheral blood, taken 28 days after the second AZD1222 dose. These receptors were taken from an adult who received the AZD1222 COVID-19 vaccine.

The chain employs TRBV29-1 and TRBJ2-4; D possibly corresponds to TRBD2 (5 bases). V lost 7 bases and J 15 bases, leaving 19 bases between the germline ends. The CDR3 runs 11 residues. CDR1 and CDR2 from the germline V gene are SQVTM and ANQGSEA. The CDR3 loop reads CSATTGNLWYF. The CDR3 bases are TGCAGCGCGACTACCGGGAATCTATGGTACTTC.

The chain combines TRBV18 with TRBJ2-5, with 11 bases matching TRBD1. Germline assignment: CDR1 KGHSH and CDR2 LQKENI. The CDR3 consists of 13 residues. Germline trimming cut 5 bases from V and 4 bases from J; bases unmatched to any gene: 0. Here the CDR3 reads CASSGTGGETQYF. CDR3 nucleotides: TGTGCCAGCTCAGGGACAGGGGGAGAGACCCAGTACTTC.

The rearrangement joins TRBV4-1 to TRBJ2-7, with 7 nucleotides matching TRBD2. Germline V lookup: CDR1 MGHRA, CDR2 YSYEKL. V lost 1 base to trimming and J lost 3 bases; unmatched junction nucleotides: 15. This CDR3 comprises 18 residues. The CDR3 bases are TGCGCCAGCAGCCAAGGTGATTTCTTGGGCGGGAGCGTCTACGAGCAGTACTTC. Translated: CASSQGDFLGGSVYEQYF.

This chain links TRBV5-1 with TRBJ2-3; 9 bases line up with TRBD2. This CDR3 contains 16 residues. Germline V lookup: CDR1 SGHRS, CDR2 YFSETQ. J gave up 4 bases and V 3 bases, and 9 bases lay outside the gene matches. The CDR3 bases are TGCGCCAGCAGCTGGCTTGCGGGGGGGCGTTCAGATACGCAGTATTTT. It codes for CASSWLAGGRSDTQYF. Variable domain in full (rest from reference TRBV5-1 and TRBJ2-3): KAGVTQTPRYLIKTRGQQVTLSCSPISGHRSVSWYQQTPGQGLQFLFEYFSETQRNKGNFPGRFSGRQFSNSRSEMNVSTLELGDSALYLCASSWLAGGRSDTQYFGPGTRLTVL.

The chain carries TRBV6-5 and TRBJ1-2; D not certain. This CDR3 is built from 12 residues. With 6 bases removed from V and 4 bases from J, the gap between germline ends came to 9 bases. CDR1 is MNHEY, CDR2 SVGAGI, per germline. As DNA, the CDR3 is TGTGCCAGCAGCCCCCAAGGCTATGGCTACACCTTC. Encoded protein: CASSPQGYGYTF.

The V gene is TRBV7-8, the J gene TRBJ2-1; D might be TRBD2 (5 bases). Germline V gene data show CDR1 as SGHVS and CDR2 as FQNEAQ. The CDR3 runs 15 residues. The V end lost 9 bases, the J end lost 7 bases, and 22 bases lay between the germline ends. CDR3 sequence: CASFPTSVSVNEQFF. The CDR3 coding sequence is TGTGCCAGTTTCCCTACTAGTGTATCTGTTAATGAGCAGTTCTTC.

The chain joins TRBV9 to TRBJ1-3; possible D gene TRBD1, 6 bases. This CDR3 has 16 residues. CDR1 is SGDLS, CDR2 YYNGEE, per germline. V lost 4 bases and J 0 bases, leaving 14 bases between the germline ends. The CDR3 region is CASSPEDRNSGNTIYF. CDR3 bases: TGTGCCAGCAGCCCCGAGGACAGAAACTCTGGAAACACCATATATTTT.

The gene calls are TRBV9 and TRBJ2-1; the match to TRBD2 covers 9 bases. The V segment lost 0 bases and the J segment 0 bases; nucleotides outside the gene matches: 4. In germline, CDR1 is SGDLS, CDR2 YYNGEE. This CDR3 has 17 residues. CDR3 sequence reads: CASSVGNSGSSYNEQFF. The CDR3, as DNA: TGTGCCAGCAGCGTAGGTAATAGCGGGAGCTCCTACAATGAGCAGTTCTTC.

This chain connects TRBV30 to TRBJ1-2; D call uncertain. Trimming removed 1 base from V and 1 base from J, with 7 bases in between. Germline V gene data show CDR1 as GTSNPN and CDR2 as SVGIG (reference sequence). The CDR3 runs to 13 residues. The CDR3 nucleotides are TGTGCCTGGAGTGCCCGGAATAACTATGGCTACACCTTC. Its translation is CAWSARNNYGYTF.

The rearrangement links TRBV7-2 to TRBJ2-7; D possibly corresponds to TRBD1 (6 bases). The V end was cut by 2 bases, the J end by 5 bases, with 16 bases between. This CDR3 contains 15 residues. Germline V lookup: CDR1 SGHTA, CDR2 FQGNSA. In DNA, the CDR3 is TGTGCCAGCAGCTTATCCTACTTACAGGGCCACGAGCAGTACTTC. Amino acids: CASSLSYLQGHEQYF. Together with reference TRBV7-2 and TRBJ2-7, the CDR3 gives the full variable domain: GAGVSQSPSNKVTEKGKDVELRCDPISGHTALYWYRQSLGQGLEFLIYFQGNSAPDKSGLPSDRFSAERTGGSVSTLTIQRTQQEDSAVYLCASSLSYLQGHEQYFGPGTRLTVT.

CDR3 nucleotide sequence: TGTGCCACCAGCAGAGCCGCTGCCAGAGTCACCTACAATGAGCAGTTCTTC. Its protein product is CATSRAAARVTYNEQFF. The J gene is TRBJ2-1, the V gene TRBV15; D unclear. This CDR3 spans 17 amino acids. The germline V gene has CDR1 LNHNV and CDR2 YYDKDF (reference sequence). Between the trimmed V and J ends, which lost 1 base and 2 bases, there was a span of 15 bases.

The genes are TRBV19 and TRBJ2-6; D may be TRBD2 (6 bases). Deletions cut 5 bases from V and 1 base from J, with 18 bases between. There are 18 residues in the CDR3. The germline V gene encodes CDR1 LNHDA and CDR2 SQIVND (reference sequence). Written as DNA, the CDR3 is TGTGCCAGTAGTCCGCGGGACGTGGGGTGGTCTGGGGCCAACGTCCTGACTTTC. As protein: CASSPRDVGWSGANVLTF.

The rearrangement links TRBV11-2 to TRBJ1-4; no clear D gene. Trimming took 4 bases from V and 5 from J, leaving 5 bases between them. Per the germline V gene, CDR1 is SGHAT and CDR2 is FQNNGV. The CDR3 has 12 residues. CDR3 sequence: CASSSENEKLFF. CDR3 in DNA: TGTGCCAGCAGCTCTGAAAATGAAAAACTGTTTTTT.

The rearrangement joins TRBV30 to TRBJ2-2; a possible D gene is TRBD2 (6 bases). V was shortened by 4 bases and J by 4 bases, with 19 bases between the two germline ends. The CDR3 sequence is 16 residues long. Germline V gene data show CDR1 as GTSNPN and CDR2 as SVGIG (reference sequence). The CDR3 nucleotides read TGTGCCTGGATCTTTCCTTCCGGGGAGGCCACCGGGGAGCTGTTTTTT. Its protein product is CAWIFPSGEATGELFF.